This T cell receptor (beta chain) stems from a study of shared clonotypes between healthy human individuals. Across the whole study: The study drew on a couple of women and a few men aged 18 to 49 as donors.

Sequenced by immunoSEQ multiplex PCR; TCRdb stores in-frame clones only, minus some. The sample yields around 1,100,000 clones, roughly 77% seen once. With 4 bases clipped from V and 4 bases from J, the junction kept 5 bases outside the gene matches. Germline CDR1 and CDR2: MDHEN and SYDVKM. This CDR3 is built from 15 residues. Sequenced input: memory CD4+ T cells from PBMCs. As to subset: CD45RA-negative fraction. The TCR was taken from a man younger than 35 in good health. Some clones in this sample may be carry-over from other donors' samples. The rearrangement joins TRBV28 to TRBJ1-1, with TRBD1 matching 11 bases. The CDR3 DNA follows: TGTGCCAGCAGTTCCCCCGGGACAGGGGGCACTGAAGCTTTCTTT. It yields the protein CASSSPGTGGTEAFF.